This TCR beta chain derives from a study of cytomegalovirus exposure and HLA in healthy donors. Study-level findings and limits: Analysis was performed later, and it showed HLA-associated TCR beta chains to be more clonally expanded than equally common others. A missense variant in DCLRE1C was later tied to TCR beta V- and J-gene trimming. TCR beta V segments were, for the most part, productive about 87% or about 30% of the time in an earlier analysis.

Germline lookup yields CDR1 SGHTA and CDR2 FQGNSA. This CDR3 has 18 residues. J lost 4 bases, V lost 1 base, and 14 bases had no gene match. In the case of this clone: Its antigen is not known.

The PCR made use of 60 Vbeta and 13 Jbeta primers. In the study's own analysis: The authors later counted about 80 million unique TCR beta chains, 8.5 million to 13 million of them shared. Some clones are missing from TCRdb's copy, which holds only in-frame ones; the method was immunoSEQ multiplex PCR. V, J and clone size derive from that table, while D and trimming were established from the DNA sequence. The sample has 65,000 to 75,000 clones, about 70% seen once. The sequenced sample was PBMCs. The chain recombines TRBV7-2 with TRBJ2-7; 9 nucleotides agree with TRBD2. The sequence was obtained from a woman aged 25 to 39 in good health and CMV-seronegative. The chain's CDR3 is CASSLEALSGGSSYEQYF. The CDR3 nucleotides read TGTGCCAGCAGCTTAGAGGCCCTTAGCGGGGGAAGCTCGTACGAGCAGTACTTC. Together with reference TRBV7-2 and TRBJ2-7, the CDR3 gives the full variable domain: GAGVSQSPSNKVTEKGKDVELRCDPISGHTALYWYRQSLGQGLEFLIYFQGNSAPDKSGLPSDRFSAERTGGSVSTLTIQRTQQEDSAVYLCASSLEALSGGSSYEQYFGPGTRLTVT.